The 16 T cell receptor beta chains reported below all come from one sample, sequenced in a study of blood T cell repertoires in COVID-19 (TCRdb year 2020). Libraries were prepared through the immunoSEQ multiplex PCR assay. TCRdb obtained this table from immuneACCESS and retained in-frame rearrangements with V and J assigned. These tables miss some clones; where compared with another copy, unresolved V genes account for less than half of the shortfall, and the remainder is unexplained. Present in this sample are roughly 150,000 clones, approximately 79% of which were seen just once. Around a fifth of the sample rests with the top ten. The material sequenced was PBMCs or T cells enriched from blood (not recorded which). These receptors all come from a woman aged 70-85 years in a cohort exposed to, infected with or recovered from COVID-19 (not recorded which).

The J gene is TRBJ2-1, the V gene TRBV24-1; D remains ambiguous. V was clipped by 9 bases and J by 5 bases, with 19 bases between them. The germline CDR1 and CDR2 sequences are KGHDR and SFDVKD. This CDR3 is built from 15 residues. The DNA for the CDR3 is TGTGCCACCGCACCAGTGGCGGCCCCCCACAATGAGCAGTTCTTC. Its protein product is CATAPVAAPHNEQFF.

The J gene is TRBJ1-4, the V gene TRBV7-9; maybe TRBD1 (5 bases). The CDR3 consists of 16 residues. Between the trimmed V and J ends, which lost 7 bases and 5 bases, there was a span of 20 bases. The germline CDR1 and CDR2 sequences are SEHNR and FQNEAQ (reference sequence). The CDR3 nucleotides read TGTGCCAGCACCCATAAGGAAGGGACTGAGAATGAAAAACTGTTTTTT. This encodes CASTHKEGTENEKLFF.

This chain links TRBV27 with TRBJ1-2, with D possibly TRBD1 on 6 matching bases. V was clipped by 6 bases and J by 4 bases, with 12 bases between them. The CDR3 length is 13 residues. Germline V lookup: CDR1 MNHEY, CDR2 SMNVEV (reference sequence). The DNA for the CDR3 is TGTGCCAGCAGGGCGACAGGAAGCTATGGCTACACCTTC. Translating it yields CASRATGSYGYTF.

The chain uses TRBV19 and TRBJ1-1, with a weak D call TRBD1 (5 bases). V was trimmed by 4 bases and J by 11 bases, leaving 17 bases between them. The CDR3 consists of 13 residues. Germline V gene lookup returns CDR1 LNHDA and CDR2 SQIVND (reference sequence). The CDR3 loop is CASSTGLATVAFF. The CDR3 bases are TGTGCCAGTAGTACGGGACTCGCGACGGTTGCTTTCTTT. The full variable domain, completed using reference TRBV19 and TRBJ1-1, is DGGITQSPKYLFRKEGQNVTLSCEQNLNHDAMYWYRQDPGQGLRLIYYSQIVNDFQKGDIAEGYSVSREKKESFPLTVTSAQKNPTAFYLCASSTGLATVAFFGQGTRLTVV.

The J gene is TRBJ1-1, the V gene TRBV5-4, with 9 bases identical to TRBD1. Per the germline V gene, CDR1 is SGHNT and CDR2 is YYREEE (reference sequence). This CDR3 contains 15 residues. V was pared by 4 bases and J by 4 bases, with 8 bases of the junction left unmatched. The CDR3 sequence: CASSRMDRGGTEAFF. The CDR3 nucleotides are TGTGCCAGCAGCCGGATGGACAGGGGAGGCACTGAAGCTTTCTTT. The whole variable domain, remainder taken from reference TRBV5-4 and TRBJ1-1, is ETGVTQSPTHLIKTRGQQVTLRCSSQSGHNTVSWYQQALGQGPQFIFQYYREEENGRGNFPPRFSGLQFPNYSSELNVNALELDDSALYLCASSRMDRGGTEAFFGQGTRLTVV.

The gene calls are TRBV7-3 and TRBJ2-5; a weak D match, TRBD2 (5 bases). The V gene lost 2 bases and the J gene lost 5 bases, with 12 bases spanning the gap. This CDR3 is built from 14 residues. CDR1 and CDR2 from the germline V gene are SGHTA and FQGTGA. This chain's CDR3 is CASSLYPTGETQYF. The CDR3 DNA reads TGTGCCAGCAGCTTATATCCCACGGGGGAGACCCAGTACTTC.

This clone was recorded once. The V gene is TRBV27, the J gene TRBJ2-7, with 11 bases lining up with TRBD1. CDR3 length: 15 residues. V lost 2 bases and J lost 7; bases outside the gene matches: 7. Germline-derived CDR1 and CDR2 are MNHEY and SMNVEV (reference sequence). CDR3 DNA: TGTGCCAGCAGTTTAGGCGGACAGGGGGCAGGGGAGCAGTACTTC. This translates into CASSLGGQGAGEQYF.

This clone showed up just once. This sequence joins TRBV4-3 and TRBJ2-7; D is ambiguous. V was pared by 0 bases and J by 0 bases, with 9 bases between. The CDR3 runs 15 residues. The germline CDR1 and CDR2 sequences are LGHNA and YSLEER. In DNA, the CDR3 is TGCGCCAGCAGCCAAGAGTTCGGGTACTCCTACGAGCAGTACTTC. Translation gives CASSQEFGYSYEQYF.

The genes are TRBV28 and TRBJ1-2, with D unclear. This CDR3 has 11 amino acids. The V and J ends lost 7 bases and 3 bases respectively, with 6 bases between them. From germline, CDR1 is MDHEN and CDR2 SYDVKM. The CDR3 here is CASNSHYGYTF. The CDR3 DNA is TGTGCCAGCAACAGTCACTATGGCTACACCTTC.

This clone was detected a few times. V gene TRBV5-1 combines with J gene TRBJ1-4; D is undetermined. Trimming stripped 4 bases from V and 0 bases from J, with 13 bases between. CDR3 length: 16 residues. CDR1 SGHRS and CDR2 YFSETQ come from the germline V gene. CDR3 sequence reads: CASSPQSLSTNEKLFF. The CDR3 DNA reads as TGCGCCAGCAGCCCTCAGTCCCTCTCAACTAATGAAAAACTGTTTTTT.

The chain uses TRBV5-1 and TRBJ2-5; 13 bases map to TRBD2. This CDR3 has 15 amino acids. Germline-derived CDR1 and CDR2 are SGHRS and YFSETQ. V lost 8 bases to trimming and J lost 5 bases; unmatched junction nucleotides: 9. The DNA of the CDR3 is TGCGCCAGTACTAGCGGGAGGGGCTTCGTGGAGACCCAGTACTTC. It specifies CASTSGRGFVETQYF.

The V and J genes are TRBV6-6 and TRBJ1-6, with 9 bases lining up with TRBD1. There are 16 residues in the CDR3. The trim removed 7 bases at V and 10 bases at J, leaving 14 bases unmatched. Germline-derived CDR1 and CDR2 are MNHNY and SVGAGI (reference sequence). The DNA for the CDR3 is TGTGCCAGCACCCCCGTCCCGGGACAGGGCAGGTCACCCCTCCACTTT. Its translation: CASTPVPGQGRSPLHF.

Regarding this clone: The junction and the germline gene differ at one end; a read error may be behind it. The chain employs TRBV6-1 and TRBJ1-2, with D unresolved. The CDR3 has 11 residues. Germline CDR1 is MNHNS and CDR2 is SASEGT. This CDR3 is CASSEEGSGRF. The CDR3 DNA sequence: TGTGCCAGCAGTGAGGAAGGGAGCGGGCGCTTC.

V and J are TRBV5-1 and TRBJ2-1; 10 positions match TRBD1. The germline V gene has CDR1 SGHRS and CDR2 YFSETQ. The CDR3 covers 16 residues. The ends lost 4 bases at V and 0 bases at J; junction bases unmatched: 4. The CDR3 region has the DNA TGCGCCAGCAGCGGGAGGACAGGGGGCTCCTACAATGAGCAGTTCTTC. Its translation is CASSGRTGGSYNEQFF.

The chain is built from TRBV12-3 or TRBV12-4 and TRBJ1-5; D gene ambiguous. The CDR3 contains 12 residues. The germline V and J ends were trimmed by 3 bases and 9 bases, with 9 bases remaining between them. The DNA of the CDR3 is TGTGCCAGCAGTTTCGGAGGCGGGCCCCAGCATTTT. This codes for CASSFGGGPQHF.

The CDR3 bases are TGTGCCAGCAGCTACAGGACAGGGGGTACGGGCGGGGGAGCCGGGGAGCTGTTTTTT. Protein: CASSYRTGGTGGGAGELFF. This chain uses TRBV7-8 with TRBJ2-2; TRBD1 matches at 10 bases. Germline CDR1 and CDR2: SGHVS and FQNEAQ. This CDR3 region has 19 residues. The junction had 17 bases not matched to a gene; V was cut back by 4 bases and J by 6 bases.